This record looks at one TCR beta chain sequence and its context. Some clones are missing from TCRdb's copy, which holds only in-frame ones; the method was immunoSEQ multiplex PCR. The sample includes under 200,000 clones, around 83% of them seen just once. J gave up 13 bases and V 5 bases, and 7 bases lay outside the gene matches. CDR1 is SGHTA and CDR2 is FQGTGA in the germline V gene. The CDR3 loop spans 12 amino acids. The data were taken from a study of blood T cell repertoires in COVID-19. Study context: Sites across the United States, Italy and Spain contributed samples from acute and convalescent COVID-19.

The TCR comes from a human donor in a cohort sampled during active COVID-19. The V and J genes are TRBV7-3 and TRBJ2-2; 7 positions match TRBD1. Sequencing was performed on peripheral blood. The CDR3: CASSPMTGRLFF. In DNA form, the CDR3 reads TGTGCCAGCAGCCCAATGACAGGGAGGCTGTTTTTT.